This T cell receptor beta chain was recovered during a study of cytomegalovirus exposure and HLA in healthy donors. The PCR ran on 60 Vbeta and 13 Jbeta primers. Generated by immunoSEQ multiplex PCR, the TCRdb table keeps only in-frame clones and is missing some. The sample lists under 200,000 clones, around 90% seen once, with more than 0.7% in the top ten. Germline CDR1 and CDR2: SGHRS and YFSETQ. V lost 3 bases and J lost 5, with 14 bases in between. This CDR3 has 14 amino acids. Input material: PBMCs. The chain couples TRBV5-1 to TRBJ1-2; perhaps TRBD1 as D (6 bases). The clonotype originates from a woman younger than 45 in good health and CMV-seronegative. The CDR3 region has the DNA TGCGCCAGCAGCTCGTCCACAGGGAGTTATGGCTACACCTTC. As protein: CASSSSTGSYGYTF.